This TCR beta chain was recorded in a study of blood T cell repertoires in COVID-19. The germline V and J ends were trimmed by 1 base and 7 bases, with 13 bases remaining between them. This CDR3 is 14 amino acids long. Per germline, CDR1 MDHEN and CDR2 SYDVKM. The participants were between about 18 and 90 years old and came from 24 US areas. TCRdb's copy holds only in-frame clones and misses some; the assay was immunoSEQ multiplex PCR. The table records under 200,000 clones, around 80% of them present only once. This clone turned up a few times. This chain uses TRBV28 with TRBJ1-2; D is perhaps TRBD1 (5 bases). The sample was PBMCs or T cells enriched from blood (not recorded which). The source of this sequence is a man over 45 who had recovered from COVID-19. In DNA form, the CDR3 reads TGTGCCAGCAGTTTATATGACAGTATTGGTGGCTACACCTTC. It yields the protein CASSLYDSIGGYTF.